This T cell receptor (beta chain) is drawn from a study of T cells in Graves' hyperthyroidism and ophthalmopathy. Study-level findings and limits: Before onset, ophthalmopathy was predicted by the model a median roughly 6.8 months earlier. Within blood appeared most thyroid clonotypes that had expanded above 0.001.

Germline V CDR1 and CDR2: LGHNA, YSLEER. Trimming removed 2 bases from V and 3 bases from J, with 19 bases in between. This CDR3 region has 17 residues. Investigators excluded patients with uncontrolled infection, other autoimmune disease, pregnancy or lactation. The investigators amplified TCR beta CDR3 regions from RNA transcripts. With the HTBI primer set, the TCR CDR3 went through a first round of RT-PCR. TCRdb re-called the multiplex PCR reads through MiXCR, storing one row per CDR3 protein. Of 200,000 to 250,000 distinct CDR3 sequences in the sample, 15% to 20% are singletons; the top ten hold 35% to 50%. As to this clonotype: As yet, its antigen is unknown.

The receptor was isolated from a man in his forties with Graves' hyperthyroidism. The specimen was blood. The rearrangement uses TRBV4-3 and TRBJ1-2; D is perhaps TRBD1 (6 bases). The CDR3 DNA follows: TGCGCCAGCAGCCAAAGTACCCCCGGGGGCGCTGACTATGGCTACACCTTC. Translating it yields CASSQSTPGGADYGYTF.